Listed here are 3 T cell receptor beta chains from one sample, sequenced in a study of response to subunit inactivated influenza vaccine (dated by TCRdb to the late 2010s). The library was obtained by RT-PCR. Sequencing relied on an Illumina HiSeq 2500. TCRdb itself trimmed the public reads at Q25 with fastp, ran MiXCR and retained productive beta chains. Every entry covers one CDR3 protein and lists the most common genes and DNA from its rows. This sample holds 590,000 or so distinct CDR3 sequences; 11% to 15% were observed only once. The leading ten clones occupy around 7.6% of the sample. Sequences were derived from PBMCs from blood, sampled 14 to 15 days before vaccination. The receptors here all came from a middle-aged man who received an inactivated influenza vaccine. Donor details come from another sample of the same person, matched by shared clones.

The genes are TRBV9 and TRBJ2-5; possibly TRBD1 for D (5 bases). The length of the CDR3 is 15 residues. Germline assignment: CDR1 SGDLS and CDR2 YYNGEE. The V end was cut by 4 bases, the J end by 2 bases, with 15 bases between. DNA for the CDR3: TGTGCCAGCAGCCCCCGGTGGGGCCGACAAGAGACCCAGTACTTC. As protein: CASSPRWGRQETQYF.

A few counts support this clonotype. This chain connects TRBV20-1 to TRBJ2-3, with 12 positions matching TRBD2. The CDR3 is made up of 15 amino acids. Germline V CDR1 and CDR2: DFQATT, SNEGSKA (reference sequence). J lost 5 bases, V lost 6 bases, and 9 bases had no gene match. Written as DNA, the CDR3 is TGCAGTGCACCGCTAGCGGGGGGGCCTAAAGATACGCAGTATTTT. Protein sequence: CSAPLAGGPKDTQYF.

The chain joins TRBV20-1 to TRBJ1-1, with D unresolved. Germline V gene lookup returns CDR1 DFQATT and CDR2 SNEGSKA (reference sequence). The CDR3 has 12 amino acids. V was trimmed by 0 bases and J by 5 bases, leaving 7 bases between them. The CDR3 sequence is CSARDRWTEAFF. DNA for the CDR3: TGCAGTGCTAGAGATAGGTGGACTGAAGCTTTCTTT.